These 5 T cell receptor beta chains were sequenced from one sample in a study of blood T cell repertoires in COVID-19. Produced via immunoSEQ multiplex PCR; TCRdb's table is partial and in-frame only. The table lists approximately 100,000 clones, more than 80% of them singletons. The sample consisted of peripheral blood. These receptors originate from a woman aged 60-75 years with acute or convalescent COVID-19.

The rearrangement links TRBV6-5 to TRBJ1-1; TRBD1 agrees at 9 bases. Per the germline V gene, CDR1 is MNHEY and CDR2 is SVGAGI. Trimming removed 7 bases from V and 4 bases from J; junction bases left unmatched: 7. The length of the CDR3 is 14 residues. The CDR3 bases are TGTGCCAGCACCTACAGGGGGCGGATCACTGAAGCTTTCTTT. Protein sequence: CASTYRGRITEAFF.

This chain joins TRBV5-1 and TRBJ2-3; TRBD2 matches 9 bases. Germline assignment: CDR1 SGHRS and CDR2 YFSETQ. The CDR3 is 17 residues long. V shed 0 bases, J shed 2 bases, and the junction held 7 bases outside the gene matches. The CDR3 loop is CASSLEGLAGFTDTQYF. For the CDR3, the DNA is TGCGCCAGCAGCTTGGAGGGTCTAGCGGGGTTCACAGATACGCAGTATTTT.

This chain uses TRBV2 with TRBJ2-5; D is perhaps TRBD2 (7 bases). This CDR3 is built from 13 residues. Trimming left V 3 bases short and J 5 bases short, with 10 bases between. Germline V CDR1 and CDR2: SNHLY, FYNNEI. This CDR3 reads CASSDRGGETQYF. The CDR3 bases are TGTGCCAGCAGTGACAGGGGAGGGGAGACCCAGTACTTC.

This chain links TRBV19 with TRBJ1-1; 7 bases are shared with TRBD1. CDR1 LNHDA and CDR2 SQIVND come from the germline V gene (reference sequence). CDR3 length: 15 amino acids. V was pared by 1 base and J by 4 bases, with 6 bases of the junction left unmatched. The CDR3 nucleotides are TGTGCCAGTAGTATAGTCGGGACAGATCCCACTGAAGCTTTCTTT. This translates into CASSIVGTDPTEAFF.

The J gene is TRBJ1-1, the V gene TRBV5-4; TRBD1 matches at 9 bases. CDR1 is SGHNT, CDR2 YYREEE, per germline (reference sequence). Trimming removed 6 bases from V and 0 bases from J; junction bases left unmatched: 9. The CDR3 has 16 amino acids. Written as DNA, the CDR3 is TGTGCCAGCACCTTTGGACAGGGGAATATGAACACTGAAGCTTTCTTT. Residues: CASTFGQGNMNTEAFF.